This T cell receptor beta chain is drawn from a study of human T cells and chemical hapten exposure. About the study: There were weekly diphenylcyclopropenone doses to the scalp for patients throughout the roughly 22-week study.

A remark on this clonotype: Antigen unknown.

Study conclusions and caveats: A positive correlation with patch test score was shown by PT1 expanded TCR counts.

The time point was: patch test 3, about 24 weeks after DPC sensitization. The sample's treatment: therapeutic diphenylcyclopropenone sensitization with weekly scalp DPC. Individual cDNA molecules (in the library) carried attached unique molecular identifiers. In TCRdb, the RACE reads were re-called with MiXCR into one record per CDR3 protein. The top ten hold less than 3% of the sample, which has roughly 100,000 distinct CDR3 sequences, less than 40% seen once. Source: whole blood, taken in connection with sensitization to the hapten diphenylcyclopropenone (DPC). This sequence was found in a middle-aged man with alopecia areata. Some clones in this sample may be carry-over from other donors' samples.

CDR3 nucleotide sequence: TGCAGTGCTAGTGTCCCTGGGCGCGGGGCTAAGTATTTT. As protein: CSASVPGRGAKYF. The chain couples TRBV20-1 to TRBJ2-3; possibly TRBD2 for D (6 bases). The length of the CDR3 is 13 residues. Trimming removed 3 bases from V and 13 bases from J, with 20 bases in between. The germline CDR1 and CDR2 sequences are DFQATT and SNEGSKA (reference sequence).